This T cell receptor (beta chain) was found in a study of blood T cell repertoires in COVID-19. About the research overall: The origin of the acute and convalescent COVID-19 samples was the United States, Italy and Spain. T cells, B-cell-depleted T cells, or PBMCs supplied cDNA or gDNA.

In the study's own analysis: From reference gene primer amplification, estimates of nucleated cell counts were derived. Method: immunoSEQ multiplex PCR; TCRdb's copy keeps in-frame clones and lacks some. V and J calls and clone size follow that table, whereas D and trimming were derived from the DNA. Seen here are some 48,000 clones, approximately 89% observed once, and the top ten hold around 30%. Germline lookup yields CDR1 MNHNS and CDR2 SASEGT. V was clipped by 2 bases and J by 3 bases, with 5 bases between them. The CDR3 consists of 13 residues. V gene TRBV6-1 combines with J gene TRBJ1-5; D is ambiguous. This clonotype was sampled from a woman at least 80 years old with acute or convalescent COVID-19. The material sequenced was peripheral blood. The DNA for the CDR3 is TGTGCCAGCAGTGAATCGTTCAATCAGCCCCAGCATTTT. Protein product: CASSESFNQPQHF.